The 6 T cell receptor beta chains below were found in one sample sequenced in a study of CD8 T cells in ankylosing spondylitis. TCRdb re-derived calls from the 5' RACE reads in MiXCR, one entry per CDR3 protein. The sample holds approximately 220,000 distinct CDR3 sequences, under 12% seen once. The sequencing sample was made of blood, either unsorted or a sorted T cell fraction (not recorded which). These TCRs come from a male donor with ankylosing spondylitis or in good health (not recorded which).

This chain links TRBV7-2 with TRBJ2-3; D is perhaps TRBD1 (6 bases). The V and J ends lost 5 bases and 6 bases respectively, with 21 bases between them. CDR3 length: 16 residues. Germline V gene sequence: CDR1 SGHTA, CDR2 FQGNSA. CDR3 residues: CASSPEGARGGDTQYF. The CDR3 nucleotides are TGTGCCAGCAGCCCCGAAGGGGCTCGTGGGGGCGATACGCAGTATTTT.

The V and J genes are TRBV29-1 and TRBJ2-4, with D perhaps TRBD1 or TRBD2 (5 bases each). The ends were cut back, 3 bases at V and 7 bases at J, with 7 bases in the middle. The CDR3 spans 11 residues. Germline V gives CDR1 SQVTM, CDR2 ANQGSEA. This CDR3 reads CSVEGVNIQYF. The CDR3 region has the DNA TGCAGCGTTGAGGGGGTGAACATTCAGTACTTC.

The CDR3 loop reads CASRGGHLKETQYF. The CDR3 DNA is TGTGCCAGCAGAGGGGGGCATCTAAAAGAGACCCAGTACTTC. This chain joins TRBV28 and TRBJ2-5; D tentatively reads TRBD1 or TRBD2 (6 bases each). This CDR3 contains 14 residues. The germline V gene encodes CDR1 MDHEN and CDR2 SYDVKM. V was cut by 6 bases and J by 3 bases, with 14 bases left in between.

The sample holds many counts of this clonotype. CDR3 coding DNA: TGCAGTGCTAGAGCCGACCCGGGATACTCCTACGAGCAGTACTTC. Encoded protein: CSARADPGYSYEQYF. The chain carries TRBV20-1 and TRBJ2-7; D is perhaps TRBD2 (5 bases). CDR1 and CDR2 from the germline V gene are DFQATT and SNEGSKA (reference sequence). CDR3 length equals 15 residues. V was trimmed by 1 base and J by 0 bases, leaving 13 bases between them.

This clonotype was detected ten times or more. CDR3 protein: CSAGTAGGTRRNEQFF. The DNA of the CDR3 is TGCAGTGCTGGGACTGCAGGGGGAACACGACGGAATGAGCAGTTCTTC. The gene calls are TRBV20-1 and TRBJ2-1; D perhaps matches TRBD1 (7 bases). V shed 5 bases and J shed 7 bases, with 24 bases lying between them. Germline loops: CDR1 DFQATT, CDR2 SNEGSKA (reference sequence). The length of the CDR3 is 16 residues.

The gene calls are TRBV7-2 and TRBJ2-7; TRBD2 is a possible D gene (6 bases). Trimming took 7 bases from V and 6 from J, leaving 19 bases between them. The germline gives CDR1 SGHTA, CDR2 FQGNSA. The CDR3 is 14 amino acids. The CDR3 coding sequence is TGTGCCAGCATCTCTGGGACTGGGTCGGGCGAGCAGTACTTC. It specifies CASISGTGSGEQYF.